This TCR beta chain originates from a study of beta chain features in type 1 diabetes. A sort by CD45RO/CCR7/CD25/CD127/CD95/CD27 yielded CD4+ naive, central memory, regulatory and stem cell-like memory cells. Each population that was sorted was more than 95% pure. Expressed TCRB transcripts got sequenced, as all isolated RNA was reverse transcribed. Clones were sequenced by immunoSEQ multiplex PCR, and TCRdb holds only the in-frame ones, with some missing. The sample shows fewer than 400,000 clones, approximately 9.9% of them seen only once. The junction had 5 bases not matched to a gene; V was cut back by 3 bases and J by 0 bases. There are 15 residues in the CDR3. Per the germline V gene, CDR1 is GTSNPN and CDR2 is SVGIG (reference sequence). This clone has just a few counts. Its antigen is still unknown. The study, taken as a whole, reports: All four CD4+ subsets from Type 1 diabetes patients carried moderately but significantly shorter TCRB CDR3s. VDJ junctions in type 1 diabetes patients carried more deletions and fewer insertions. PCR might pick shorter templates more often, in the same way for patients and controls.

Sequenced: central memory CD4+ T cells from blood. This clonotype was sampled from a man aged 25-45 years with type 1 diabetes. The chain is built from TRBV30 and TRBJ1-1; 9 bases map to TRBD1. CDR3 coding DNA: TGTGCCTGGAGGAGACAGGGGGTGGTGAACACTGAAGCTTTCTTT. Encoded protein: CAWRRQGVVNTEAFF.